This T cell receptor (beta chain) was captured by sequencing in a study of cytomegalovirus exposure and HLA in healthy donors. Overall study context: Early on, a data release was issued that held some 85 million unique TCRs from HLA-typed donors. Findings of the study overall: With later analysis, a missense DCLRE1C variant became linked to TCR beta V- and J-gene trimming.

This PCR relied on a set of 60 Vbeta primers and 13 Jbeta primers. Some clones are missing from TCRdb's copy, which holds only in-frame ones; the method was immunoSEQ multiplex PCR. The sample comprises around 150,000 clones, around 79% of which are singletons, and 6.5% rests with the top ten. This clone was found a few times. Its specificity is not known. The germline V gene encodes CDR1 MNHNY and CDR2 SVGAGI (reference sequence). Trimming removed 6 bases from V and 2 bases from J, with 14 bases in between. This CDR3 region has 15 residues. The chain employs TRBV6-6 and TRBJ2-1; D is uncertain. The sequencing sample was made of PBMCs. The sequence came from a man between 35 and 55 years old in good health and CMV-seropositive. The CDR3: CASSHDDSPYNEQFF. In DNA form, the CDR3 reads TGTGCCAGCAGCCACGATGACTCGCCCTACAATGAGCAGTTCTTC.